What follows describes a single T cell receptor beta chain. Its antigen remains unknown. The data are from a study of blood T cells in healthy people across ages. Study conclusions and caveats: Investigators treated diversity estimates from one million T cells as underestimates.

Alongside a J-beta primer mix, a sample-barcoded 5' primer served in a second PCR lasting 7 to 11 cycles. Every sample gave at least 3 million paired-end reads containing CDR3. TCRdb reprocessed the 5' RACE reads with MiXCR, giving one entry per CDR3 protein. The sample consists of over 1,200,000 distinct CDR3 sequences, approximately 59% of them appearing once. The CDR3 totals 15 residues. Trimming stripped 3 bases from V and 3 bases from J, with 13 bases between. CDR1 LGHDT and CDR2 YNNKEL come from the germline V gene (reference sequence). Individuals who donated were healthy Caucasians from Russia aged roughly 6 to 90. Each individual donor underwent a draw of roughly 10 milliliters of peripheral blood.

V usage is TRBV3-1 and J usage is TRBJ2-3; D unresolved. The sequencing input was blood. This receptor was identified in a man aged 18-30 years in good health. This CDR3 reads CASSQFRLATDTQYF. The DNA of the CDR3 is TGTGCCAGCAGCCAGTTTCGCTTGGCGACAGATACGCAGTATTTT.